This T cell receptor beta chain stems from a study of cytomegalovirus exposure and HLA in healthy donors. General study results and limits: According to the study, 160 or so TCR beta chains were cytomegalovirus-associated. Whilst most TCR sequences proved rare, a subset of public TCRs occurred across many donors. In the analysis, some V segments, TRBV6-2 and TRBV6-3 included, were excluded as indistinguishable.

Primers included in the PCR were 60 Vbeta and 13 Jbeta primers. Produced via immunoSEQ multiplex PCR; TCRdb's table is partial and in-frame only. The sample has 300,000 or so clones, approximately 84% seen once. Trimming cost V 4 bases and J 2 bases; bases outside gene matches: 4. The CDR3 has 16 residues. Per germline, CDR1 SGHRS and CDR2 YFSETQ. This cohort consisted of healthy bone marrow donors. Notes on this clone: As yet, its antigen is unknown.

This clonotype originated in a woman aged 40-49 years in good health and CMV-seropositive. The sample consisted of PBMCs. The rearrangement uses TRBV5-1 and TRBJ2-4; 12 nucleotides align to TRBD2. CDR3 protein: CASSPLAGGPKNIQYF. DNA for the CDR3: TGCGCCAGCAGCCCCCTAGCGGGAGGGCCCAAAAACATTCAGTACTTC.